Listed below are T cell receptor beta chains from one sample, sequenced in a study of graft-versus-host responses after intestinal transplantation. TCRdb's copy holds only in-frame clones and misses some; the assay was immunoSEQ multiplex PCR. The data show roughly 120,000 clones, with 90% to 95% seen just once and about 0.2% held by the top ten. Their recognized antigens are unknown. This sample comprised unstimulated CD4+ T cells sorted from spleen or lymph node cells, obtained before transplant. The receptors shown here come from a human donor who was the organ donor for an intestinal transplant. Each CDR3 is given with its conserved first and last residue. A D gene is named only where the DNA matches it firmly. Where a row states a size, it is once, few, many or the class of an expanded clone; other rows omit it.

NA	TRBJ2-7	NA	TRBV9	TGTGCCAGCAGCGTAGGGGCCCCCGGAGACGAGCAGTACTTC	CASSVGAPGDEQYF
NA	TRBJ2-4	NA	TRBV28	TGTGCCAGCAACGCCCCAGCCGGGATTGGAGACATTCAGTACTTC	CASNAPAGIGDIQYF
few	TRBJ1-1	TRBD1	TRBV27	TGTGCCAGCAGTCTTAGACAGGGGGGTGAAGCTTTCTTT	CASSLRQGGEAFF
NA	TRBJ2-1	NA	TRBV21-1	TGTGCCAGCAGCAAAGGGCACCTGGTTTACAATGAGCAGTTCTTC	CASSKGHLVYNEQFF
NA	TRBJ2-5	NA	TRBV27	TGTGCCAGCAGTTTAGTTGGCGACCAAGAGACCCAGTACTTC	CASSLVGDQETQYF
NA	TRBJ2-7	NA	TRBV15	TGTGCCACCAGCAGAGATCCCTCGGGACACCTTCCCTACGAGCAGTACTTC	CATSRDPSGHLPYEQYF
NA	TRBJ2-3	NA	TRBV18	TGTGCCAGCTCACCGATTCTCTCAGCGGGCGGGACAGATACGCAGTATTTT	CASSPILSAGGTDTQYF
NA	TRBJ2-1	TRBD2	TRBV7-2	TGTGCCAGCAGCTTAGGGCCTAGCGGGAGCGTAGGGGATGAGCAGTTCTTC	CASSLGPSGSVGDEQFF
NA	TRBJ2-7	NA	TRBV20-1	TGCAGTGCTAGCGCCTACGAGCAGTACTTC	CSASAYEQYF
NA	TRBJ2-2	NA	TRBV5-1	TGCGCCAGCAGCTTGGCCGCGCCCGGCACCGGGGAGCTGTTTTTT	CASSLAAPGTGELFF